What follows are 25 T cell receptor beta chains derived from one specimen sequenced in a study of graft-versus-host responses after intestinal transplantation (dated by TCRdb to about 2021). The time point label, as the study defines it: cells obtained before transplantation from donor or recipient. Library generation was performed with the immunoSEQ multiplex PCR assay. TCRdb provides this immuneACCESS table in a form limited to in-frame rearrangements. Some clones are lacking; in checked studies, under half of them reflect an unresolved V gene, and why the rest are absent is not known. In this sample the table shows about 110,000 clones, more than 90% of which occur a single time. The ten largest clones add up to roughly 0.24% of the sample. The antigens these receptors bind are not known. The specimen comprised unstimulated CD4+ T cells sorted from spleen or lymph node cells, sampled before transplant. Receptor source: a human donor who was the organ donor for an intestinal transplant.

The V gene is TRBV7-2, the J gene TRBJ2-7; unclear D gene. The CDR3 contains 11 residues. Trimming cost V 2 bases and J 5 bases, with 4 bases left between them. The V gene's germline CDR1 is SGHTA and CDR2 FQGNSA. CDR3 bases: TGTGCCAGCAGCTTACTCCACGAGCAGTACTTC. This encodes CASSLLHEQYF.

The chain links TRBV5-1 to TRBJ2-5; D uncertain. Between the trimmed V and J ends, which lost 4 bases and 2 bases, there was a span of 9 bases. From germline, CDR1 is SGHRS and CDR2 YFSETQ. The CDR3 runs 13 residues. CDR3 residues: CASSPDNQETQYF. As DNA, the CDR3 is TGCGCCAGCAGCCCCGACAATCAAGAGACCCAGTACTTC.

The chain couples TRBV7-2 to TRBJ1-1; no clear D gene. Trimming pared 1 base from V and 11 bases from J, leaving 11 bases between. The CDR3 is 12 amino acids. Germline lookup yields CDR1 SGHTA and CDR2 FQGNSA. The CDR3 sequence is CASSLVGVEAFF. The DNA of the CDR3 is TGTGCCAGCAGCTTAGTGGGAGTCGAGGCTTTCTTT.

The V gene is TRBV5-4, the J gene TRBJ2-1, with D maybe TRBD1 (5 bases). The germline V gene encodes CDR1 SGHNT and CDR2 YYREEE (reference sequence). CDR3 length: 15 residues. Trimming took 0 bases from V and 5 from J, leaving 12 bases between them. The CDR3 DNA follows: TGTGCCAGCAGCTTGGCAGGGTTTGGGAACAATGAGCAGTTCTTC. It encodes CASSLAGFGNNEQFF.

V and J are TRBV6-1 and TRBJ2-7; 7 bases map to TRBD1. The trim removed 3 bases at V and 4 bases at J, leaving 9 bases unmatched. CDR3 size: 15 residues. Per germline, CDR1 MNHNS and CDR2 SASEGT. CDR3 coding DNA: TGTGCCAGCAGTGATCTTGGGGCAGGGGGATACGAGCAGTACTTC. Its translation: CASSDLGAGGYEQYF.

The CDR3, as DNA: TGTGCCAGCAGCTTAGTCAGCGGGAGGGACAATGAGCAGTTCTTC. Its translation: CASSLVSGRDNEQFF. This chain links TRBV7-2 with TRBJ2-1; 10 positions agree with TRBD2. Trimming removed 1 base from V and 5 bases from J; junction bases left unmatched: 2. The germline gives CDR1 SGHTA, CDR2 FQGNSA. CDR3 size: 15 residues.

V gene TRBV11-2 combines with J gene TRBJ2-1; D is ambiguous. The CDR3 is 13 residues long. The germline CDR1 and CDR2 sequences are SGHAT and FQNNGV. Trimming pared 1 base from V and 11 bases from J, leaving 12 bases between. The CDR3 reads CASSLVSTSQQFF. DNA for the CDR3: TGTGCCAGCAGCTTAGTCAGCACCTCACAGCAGTTCTTC.

Here the CDR3 DNA reads TGTGCCAGCAGCTTATACAGGGCTCCCCAAGAGACCCAGTACTTC. Amino acid sequence: CASSLYRAPQETQYF. This chain uses TRBV7-2 with TRBJ2-5; a weak D match, TRBD1 (6 bases). The CDR3 contains 15 residues. Germline CDR1 is SGHTA and CDR2 is FQGNSA. V was clipped by 2 bases and J by 1 base, with 11 bases between them. The complete variable domain, with remaining parts taken from reference TRBV7-2 and TRBJ2-5, reads GAGVSQSPSNKVTEKGKDVELRCDPISGHTALYWYRQSLGQGLEFLIYFQGNSAPDKSGLPSDRFSAERTGGSVSTLTIQRTQQEDSAVYLCASSLYRAPQETQYFGPGTRLLVL.

The V gene is TRBV6-5, the J gene TRBJ2-7; TRBD2 matches 7 bases. There are 16 residues in the CDR3. CDR1 is MNHEY, CDR2 SVGAGI, per germline. V lost 4 bases to trimming and J lost 7 bases; unmatched junction nucleotides: 16. Here the CDR3 DNA reads TGTGCCAGCAGTTCCCTCCGGGGGGTAGCCTTAAATGAGCAGTACTTC. Protein product: CASSSLRGVALNEQYF.

The chain joins TRBV19 to TRBJ1-2, with 7 bases aligning to TRBD1. Per the germline V gene, CDR1 is LNHDA and CDR2 is SQIVND (reference sequence). V was clipped by 4 bases and J by 0 bases; unmatched bases: 5. There are 15 residues in the CDR3. The CDR3 DNA follows: TGTGCCAGTAGTAGAGCCGGGACAGCTAACTATGGCTACACCTTC. Amino acids: CASSRAGTANYGYTF.

The J gene is TRBJ1-4, the V gene TRBV23-1, with D perhaps matching TRBD1 (5 bases). TRBV23-1 is recorded as an ORF, its role being uncertain. Trimming removed 0 bases at V and 6 bases at J, with 14 bases between. CDR3 length: 16 residues. The DNA for the CDR3 is TGCGCCAGCAGTCAATCCGGGGCAGGGTCTGATGAAAAACTGTTTTTT. Encoded protein: CASSQSGAGSDEKLFF.

The V and J genes are TRBV27 and TRBJ2-2; 8 nucleotides agree with TRBD2. Per the germline V gene, CDR1 is MNHEY and CDR2 is SMNVEV (reference sequence). The CDR3 runs 16 residues. J was trimmed by 1 base and V by 4 bases; bases with no gene match: 5. In DNA form, the CDR3 reads TGTGCCAGCAGTTCCCGGGGGGGCATGAACACCGGGGAGCTGTTTTTT. It encodes CASSSRGGMNTGELFF.

This rearrangement joins TRBV19 to TRBJ1-2; D might be TRBD1 (5 bases). CDR1 LNHDA and CDR2 SQIVND come from the germline V gene (reference sequence). V was pared by 5 bases and J by 2 bases, with 15 bases between. This CDR3 region has 15 residues. The CDR3 sequence: CASSSRGRENYGYTF. The DNA of the CDR3 is TGTGCCAGTAGTTCACGGGGCAGGGAAAACTATGGCTACACCTTC.

The chain carries TRBV28 and TRBJ2-2, with 7 bases aligning to TRBD1. The CDR3 is made up of 13 amino acids. Trimming removed 11 bases from V and 0 bases from J; junction bases left unmatched: 3. Germline CDR1 reads MDHEN; CDR2 reads SYDVKM. CDR3 nucleotides: TGTGCCGGACAGGTTTCGAACACCGGGGAGCTGTTTTTT. Translated, it gives CAGQVSNTGELFF.

The V and J genes are TRBV6-5 and TRBJ2-3, with 8 bases identical to TRBD2. The CDR3 runs to 15 residues. V lost 5 bases, J lost 3 bases, and 7 bases stayed unmatched. CDR1 is MNHEY, CDR2 SVGAGI, per germline. CDR3 protein: CASSVLAGTTDTQYF. CDR3 sequence (DNA): TGTGCCAGCAGTGTCCTAGCGGGTACTACAGATACGCAGTATTTT.

This clone showed up just once. The chain employs TRBV7-2 and TRBJ2-2; D is uncertain. The CDR3 contains 11 residues. Per the germline V gene, CDR1 is SGHTA and CDR2 is FQGNSA. Between the trimmed V and J ends, which lost 0 bases and 7 bases, there was a span of 0 bases. The CDR3 spells CASSLAGELFF. The CDR3 DNA sequence: TGTGCCAGCAGCTTAGCCGGGGAGCTGTTTTTT.

V is TRBV29-1 and J is TRBJ2-5; 9 nucleotides match TRBD1. V trimming: 6 bases; J trimming: 2 bases; junction bases outside the gene matches: 4. The CDR3 is 13 amino acids. CDR1 is SQVTM and CDR2 is ANQGSEA in the germline V gene. This CDR3 is CSVRDRAQETQYF. The DNA of the CDR3 is TGCAGCGTGAGGGACAGGGCTCAAGAGACCCAGTACTTC.

This rearrangement joins TRBV6-6 to TRBJ2-1; 9 bases line up with TRBD1. CDR1 MNHNY and CDR2 SVGAGI come from the germline V gene (reference sequence). This CDR3 spans 16 amino acids. The trim removed 8 bases at V and 1 base at J, leaving 9 bases unmatched. The CDR3 region has the DNA TGTGCCAGCGATACCTTCGGACAGGGGTCCTACAATGAGCAGTTCTTC. Its protein is CASDTFGQGSYNEQFF.

J is TRBJ2-7 and V is TRBV21-1; the listed D gene, TRBD2, was not tested against the DNA. TRBV21-1 represents a pseudogene. The CDR3 is made up of 17 amino acids. CDR3 amino acids: CASSKCGRTHGSYEQYF. CDR3 nucleotide sequence: TGTGCCAGCAGCAAATGCGGTAGAACTCATGGCTCCTACGAGCAGTACTTC.

The chain uses TRBV7-2 and TRBJ1-2; D unclear. This CDR3 region has 12 residues. The germline V gene encodes CDR1 SGHTA and CDR2 FQGNSA. V was cut by 3 bases and J by 5 bases, with 7 bases left in between. The CDR3 region is CASSFTVYGYTF. CDR3 DNA: TGTGCCAGCAGCTTTACCGTATATGGCTACACCTTC. Full variable domain (outside the CDR3, taken from reference TRBV7-2 and TRBJ1-2): GAGVSQSPSNKVTEKGKDVELRCDPISGHTALYWYRQSLGQGLEFLIYFQGNSAPDKSGLPSDRFSAERTGGSVSTLTIQRTQQEDSAVYLCASSFTVYGYTFGSGTRLTVV.

The chain combines TRBV9 with TRBJ2-1, with TRBD2 identical over 12 bases. This CDR3 is built from 18 residues. V was clipped by 4 bases and J by 6 bases; unmatched bases: 14. From germline, CDR1 is SGDLS and CDR2 YYNGEE. CDR3 region: CASSPWRTSGTPSNEQFF. In nucleotides, the CDR3 is TGTGCCAGCAGCCCCTGGAGGACTAGCGGGACCCCCTCCAATGAGCAGTTCTTC.

The gene calls are TRBV7-2 and TRBJ2-7, with 10 bases lining up with TRBD1. Germline V gene lookup returns CDR1 SGHTA and CDR2 FQGNSA. The ends lost 3 bases at V and 3 bases at J; junction bases unmatched: 5. CDR3 length: 15 residues. The chain's CDR3 is CASSFGGDRGYEQYF. CDR3 coding DNA: TGTGCCAGCAGCTTCGGCGGGGACAGGGGCTACGAGCAGTACTTC.

The chain employs TRBV11-2 and TRBJ2-3; 9 nucleotides agree with TRBD2. The CDR3 is 13 residues long. Germline CDR1 reads SGHAT; CDR2 reads FQNNGV. V shed 4 bases, J shed 7 bases, and the junction held 3 bases outside the gene matches. The CDR3 spells CASSSAGGNTQYF. The CDR3 coding sequence is TGTGCCAGCAGCTCCGCGGGAGGGAATACGCAGTATTTT.

The gene calls are TRBV29-1 and TRBJ2-7, with 7 bases identical to TRBD1. Germline CDR1 reads SQVTM; CDR2 reads ANQGSEA. The CDR3 loop spans 12 amino acids. V lost 6 bases and J lost 2; bases outside the gene matches: 4. The CDR3 protein is CSVVTGTYEQYF. CDR3 nucleotide sequence: TGCAGCGTCGTGACAGGGACCTACGAGCAGTACTTC.

The chain employs TRBV6-1 and TRBJ2-1; D is ambiguous. V was pared by 6 bases and J by 6 bases, with 15 bases between. Germline V gene lookup returns CDR1 MNHNS and CDR2 SASEGT. The CDR3 runs 14 residues. This chain's CDR3 is CASSTQKASNEQFF. The CDR3 DNA reads TGTGCCAGCAGCACCCAGAAGGCGAGCAATGAGCAGTTCTTC.